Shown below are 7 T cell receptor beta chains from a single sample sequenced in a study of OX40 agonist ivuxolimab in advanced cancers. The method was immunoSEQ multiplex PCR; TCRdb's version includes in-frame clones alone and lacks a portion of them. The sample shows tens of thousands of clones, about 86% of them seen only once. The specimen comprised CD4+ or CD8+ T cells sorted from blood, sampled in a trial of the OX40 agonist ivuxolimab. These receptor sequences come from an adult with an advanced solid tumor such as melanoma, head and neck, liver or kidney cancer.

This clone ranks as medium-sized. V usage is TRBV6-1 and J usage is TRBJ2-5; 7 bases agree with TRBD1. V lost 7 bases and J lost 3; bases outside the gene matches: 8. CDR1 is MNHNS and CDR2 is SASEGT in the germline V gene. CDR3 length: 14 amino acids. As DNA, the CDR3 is TGTGCCAGCACCCGGGGACAGCCAGAAGAGACCCAGTACTTC. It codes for CASTRGQPEETQYF.

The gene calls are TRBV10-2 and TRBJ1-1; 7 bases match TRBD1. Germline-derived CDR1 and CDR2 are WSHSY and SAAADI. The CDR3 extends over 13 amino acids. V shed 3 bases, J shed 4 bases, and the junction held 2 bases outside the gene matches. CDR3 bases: TGCGCCAGCAGTGAACAGGGGAGCACTGAAGCTTTCTTT. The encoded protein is CASSEQGSTEAFF.

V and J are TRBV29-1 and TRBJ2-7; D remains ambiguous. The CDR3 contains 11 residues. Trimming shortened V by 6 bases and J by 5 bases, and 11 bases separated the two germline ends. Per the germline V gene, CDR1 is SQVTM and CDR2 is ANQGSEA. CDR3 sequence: CSVLDSDEQYF. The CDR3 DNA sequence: TGCAGCGTCCTTGATTCCGACGAGCAGTACTTC.

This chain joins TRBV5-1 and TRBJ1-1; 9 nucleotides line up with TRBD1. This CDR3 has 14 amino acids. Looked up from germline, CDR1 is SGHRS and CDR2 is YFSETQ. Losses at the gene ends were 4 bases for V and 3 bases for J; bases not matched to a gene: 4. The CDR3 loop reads CASSPGQGDTEAFF. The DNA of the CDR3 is TGCGCCAGCAGCCCGGGACAGGGTGACACTGAAGCTTTCTTT.

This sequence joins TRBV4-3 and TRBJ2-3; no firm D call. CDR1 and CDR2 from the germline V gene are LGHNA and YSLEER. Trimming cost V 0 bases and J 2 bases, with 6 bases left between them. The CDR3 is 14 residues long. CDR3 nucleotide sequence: TGCGCCAGCAGCCAAGATCCCCTCACAGATACGCAGTATTTT. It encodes CASSQDPLTDTQYF.

The CDR3 DNA is TGTGCCAGCAGTGAACTAGCGGGAGTGAGTGAGCAGTTCTTC. Amino acid sequence: CASSELAGVSEQFF. The chain combines TRBV2 with TRBJ2-1; 10 bases match TRBD2. With 2 bases clipped from V and 9 bases from J, the junction kept 4 bases outside the gene matches. Germline CDR1 SNHLY, CDR2 FYNNEI. CDR3 length: 14 amino acids. The variable domain in full, with the rest retrieved from reference TRBV2 and TRBJ2-1, is EPEVTQTPSHQVTQMGQEVILRCVPISNHLYFYWYRQILGQKVEFLVSFYNNEISEKSEIFDDQFSVERPDGSNFTLKIRSTKLEDSAMYFCASSELAGVSEQFFGPGTRLTVL.

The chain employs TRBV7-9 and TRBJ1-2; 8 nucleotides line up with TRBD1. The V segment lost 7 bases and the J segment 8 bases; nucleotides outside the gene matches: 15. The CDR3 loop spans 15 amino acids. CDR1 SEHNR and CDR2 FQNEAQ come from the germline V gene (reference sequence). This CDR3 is CASTDTTGGGGGYTF. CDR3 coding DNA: TGTGCCAGCACCGATACTACAGGGGGAGGAGGAGGCTACACCTTC.